This T cell receptor beta chain was identified in a study of T-cell memory formation after mild COVID-19. V lost 5 bases, J lost 2 bases, and 3 bases stayed unmatched. Germline V lookup: CDR1 SGHTA, CDR2 FQGTGA. The CDR3 covers 15 residues. Ten or more counts support this clonotype. Its antigen is as yet unknown. MiXCR, run by TCRdb on the 5' RACE reads, gives a single entry per CDR3 protein. This table has about 150,000 distinct CDR3 sequences, roughly 21% appearing once. Study-wide points: Day 15 to 85 contractors were CD4/CD8 balanced; later expanders leaned CD4+.

Sequencing was performed on PBMCs or a T cell subset sorted from them (not recorded which). The clonotype comes from an adult woman who had mild COVID-19 (a few samples of this study predate the infection). Cell type and time point are not known. V gene TRBV7-3 combines with J gene TRBJ2-1; 10 positions agree with TRBD2. The CDR3 spells CASSPSGGAYNEQFF. CDR3 nucleotides: TGTGCCAGCAGCCCCAGCGGGGGGGCCTACAATGAGCAGTTCTTC.